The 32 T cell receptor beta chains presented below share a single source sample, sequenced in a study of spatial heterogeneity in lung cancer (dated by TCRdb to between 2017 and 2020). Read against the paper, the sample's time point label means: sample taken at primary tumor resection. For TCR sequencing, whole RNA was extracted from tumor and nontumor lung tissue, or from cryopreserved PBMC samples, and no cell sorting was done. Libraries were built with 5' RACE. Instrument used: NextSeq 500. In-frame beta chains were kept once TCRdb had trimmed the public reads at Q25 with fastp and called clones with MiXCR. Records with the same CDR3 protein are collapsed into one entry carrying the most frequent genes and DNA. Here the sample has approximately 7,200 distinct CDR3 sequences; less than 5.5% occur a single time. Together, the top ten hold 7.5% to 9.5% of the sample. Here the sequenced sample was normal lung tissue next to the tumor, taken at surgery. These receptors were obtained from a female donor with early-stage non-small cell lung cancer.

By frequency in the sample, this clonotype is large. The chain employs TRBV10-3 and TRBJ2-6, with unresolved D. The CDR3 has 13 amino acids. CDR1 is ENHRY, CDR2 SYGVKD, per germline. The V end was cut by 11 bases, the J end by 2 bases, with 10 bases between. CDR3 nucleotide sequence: TGTGCCGCCTCAGAACCTGGGGCCAACGTCCTGACTTTC. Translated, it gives CAASEPGANVLTF.

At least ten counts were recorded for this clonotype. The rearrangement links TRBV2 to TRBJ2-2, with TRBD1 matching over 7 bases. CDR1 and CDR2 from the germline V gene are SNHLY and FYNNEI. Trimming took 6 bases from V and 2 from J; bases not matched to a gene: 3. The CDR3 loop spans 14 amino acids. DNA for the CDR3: TGTGCCAGCAGGGGACAGCTCAACACCGGGGAGCTGTTTTTT. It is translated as CASRGQLNTGELFF.

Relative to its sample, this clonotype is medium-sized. The chain's CDR3 is CASSGDGGGAFF. DNA of the CDR3: TGTGCCAGCAGTGGGGACGGTGGTGGTGCCTTCTTT. V is TRBV9 and J is TRBJ1-1; weak D call: TRBD1 (5 bases). The CDR3 length is 12 residues. The V gene's germline CDR1 is SGDLS and CDR2 YYNGEE. Trimming stripped 5 bases from V and 14 bases from J, with 19 bases between.

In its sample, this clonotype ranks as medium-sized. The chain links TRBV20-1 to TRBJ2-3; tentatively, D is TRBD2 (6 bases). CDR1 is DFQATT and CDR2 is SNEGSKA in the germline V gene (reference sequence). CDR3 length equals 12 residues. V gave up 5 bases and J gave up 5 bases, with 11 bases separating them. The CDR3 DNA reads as TGCAGTGCTGAGCGGGCGGGAGATACGCAGTATTTT. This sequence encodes CSAERAGDTQYF.

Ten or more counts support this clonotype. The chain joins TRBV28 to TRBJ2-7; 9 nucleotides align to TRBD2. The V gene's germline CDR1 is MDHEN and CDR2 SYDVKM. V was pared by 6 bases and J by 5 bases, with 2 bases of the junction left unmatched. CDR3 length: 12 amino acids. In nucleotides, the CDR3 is TGTGCCAGCAGCGGGACTAGCCACGAGCAGTACTTC. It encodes CASSGTSHEQYF.

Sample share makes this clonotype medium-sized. DNA for the CDR3: TGTGCCAGCAGTGCACCAGGAAGCTCCTACAATGAGCAGTTCTTC. Translation gives CASSAPGSSYNEQFF. The J gene is TRBJ2-1, the V gene TRBV6-4; D not resolved. The CDR3 contains 15 residues. Germline CDR1 MRHNA, CDR2 SNTAGT. Trimming left V 4 bases short and J 0 bases short, with 10 bases between.

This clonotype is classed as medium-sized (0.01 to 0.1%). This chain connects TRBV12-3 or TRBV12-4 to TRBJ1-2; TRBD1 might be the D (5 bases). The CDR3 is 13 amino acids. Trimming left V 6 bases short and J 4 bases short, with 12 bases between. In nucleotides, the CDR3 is TGTGCCAGCAGAAAACAGGCGTTCTATGGCTACACCTTC. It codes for CASRKQAFYGYTF.

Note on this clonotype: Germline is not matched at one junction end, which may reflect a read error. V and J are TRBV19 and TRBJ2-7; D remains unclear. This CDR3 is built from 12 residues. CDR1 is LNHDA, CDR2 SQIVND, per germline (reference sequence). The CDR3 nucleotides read TGTGCCAGTAGTCCCAACCTCTACGAGGAGTACTTC. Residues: CASSPNLYEEYF.

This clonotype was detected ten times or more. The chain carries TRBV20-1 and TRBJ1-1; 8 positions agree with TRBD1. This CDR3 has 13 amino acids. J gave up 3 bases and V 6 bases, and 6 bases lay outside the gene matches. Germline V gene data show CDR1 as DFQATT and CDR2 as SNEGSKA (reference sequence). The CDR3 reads CSAAHRGDTEAFF. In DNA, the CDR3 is TGCAGTGCGGCACACAGGGGGGACACTGAAGCTTTCTTT.

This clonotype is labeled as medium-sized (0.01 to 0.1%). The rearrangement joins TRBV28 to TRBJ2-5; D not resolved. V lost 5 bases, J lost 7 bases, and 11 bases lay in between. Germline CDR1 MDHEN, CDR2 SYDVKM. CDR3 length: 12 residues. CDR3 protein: CASSLFEMTQYF. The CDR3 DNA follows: TGTGCCAGCAGTCTCTTTGAGATGACCCAGTACTTC.

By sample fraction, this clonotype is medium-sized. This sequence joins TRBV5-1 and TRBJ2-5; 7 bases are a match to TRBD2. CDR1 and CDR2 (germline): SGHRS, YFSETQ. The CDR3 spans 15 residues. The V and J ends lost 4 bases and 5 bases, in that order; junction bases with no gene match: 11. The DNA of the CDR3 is TGCGCCAGCAGCGTTACTTTCGGGAGGATTGAGACCCAGTACTTC. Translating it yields CASSVTFGRIETQYF.

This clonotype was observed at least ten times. This CDR3 reads CASSPPGSTDTQYF. CDR3 sequence (DNA): TGTGCCAGCAGTCCCCCGGGCAGCACAGATACGCAGTATTTT. The V gene is TRBV12-3 or TRBV12-4, the J gene TRBJ2-3; no clear D gene. The CDR3 runs to 14 residues. Trimming took off 5 bases at V and 0 bases at J, with 9 bases between the two ends.

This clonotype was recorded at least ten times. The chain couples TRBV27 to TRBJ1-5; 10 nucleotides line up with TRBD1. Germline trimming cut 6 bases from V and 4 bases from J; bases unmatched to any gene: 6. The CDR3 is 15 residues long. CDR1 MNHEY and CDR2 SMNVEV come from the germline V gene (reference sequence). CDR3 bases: TGTGCCAGCAGCCCGGGACAGGGGAGGAATCAGCCCCAGCATTTT. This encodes CASSPGQGRNQPQHF.

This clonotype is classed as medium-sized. The CDR3 DNA sequence: TGTGCCAGCAGCTACAAGGGGGAAAACACTGAAGCTTTCTTT. Translation gives CASSYKGENTEAFF. The chain has TRBV9 and TRBJ1-1, with D possibly being TRBD1 (6 bases). Per germline, CDR1 SGDLS and CDR2 YYNGEE. The CDR3 runs to 14 residues. The V end was cut by 4 bases, the J end by 2 bases, with 12 bases between.

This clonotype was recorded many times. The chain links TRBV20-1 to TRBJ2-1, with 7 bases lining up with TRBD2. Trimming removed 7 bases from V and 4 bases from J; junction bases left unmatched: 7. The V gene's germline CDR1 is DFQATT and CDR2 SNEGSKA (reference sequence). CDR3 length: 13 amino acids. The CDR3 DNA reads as TGCAGTGTTCGAGCGGGGAGTTACAATGAGCAGTTCTTC. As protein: CSVRAGSYNEQFF.

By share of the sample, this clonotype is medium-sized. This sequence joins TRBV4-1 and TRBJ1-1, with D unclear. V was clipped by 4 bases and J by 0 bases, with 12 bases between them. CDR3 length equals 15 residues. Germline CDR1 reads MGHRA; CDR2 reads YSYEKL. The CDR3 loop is CASSPPGTLNTEAFF. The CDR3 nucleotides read TGCGCCAGCAGCCCTCCGGGCACCCTGAACACTGAAGCTTTCTTT.

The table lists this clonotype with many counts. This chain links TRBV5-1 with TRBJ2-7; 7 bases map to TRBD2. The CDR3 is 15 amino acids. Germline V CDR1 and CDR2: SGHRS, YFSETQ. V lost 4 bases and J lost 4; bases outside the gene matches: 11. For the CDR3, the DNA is TGCGCCAGCAGCCCTAGTCCGGGAGGTTCGTACGAGCAGTACTTC. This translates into CASSPSPGGSYEQYF.

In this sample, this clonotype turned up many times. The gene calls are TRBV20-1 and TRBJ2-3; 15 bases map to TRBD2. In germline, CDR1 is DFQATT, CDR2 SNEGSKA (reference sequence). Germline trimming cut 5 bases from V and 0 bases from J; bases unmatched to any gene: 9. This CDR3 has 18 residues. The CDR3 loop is CSARTSGRALRSTDTQYF. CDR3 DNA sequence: TGCAGTGCTCGGACTAGCGGGAGGGCCTTGCGAAGCACAGATACGCAGTATTTT.

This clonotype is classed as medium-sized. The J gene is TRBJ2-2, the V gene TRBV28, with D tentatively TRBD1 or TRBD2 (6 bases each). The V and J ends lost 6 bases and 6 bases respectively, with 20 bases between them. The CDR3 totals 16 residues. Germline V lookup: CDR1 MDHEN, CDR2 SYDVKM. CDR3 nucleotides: TGTGCCAGCAGCGATGGGGACTTGGGGGCGCCCGGGGAGCTGTTTTTT. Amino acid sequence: CASSDGDLGAPGELFF. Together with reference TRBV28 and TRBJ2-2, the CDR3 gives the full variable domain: DVKVTQSSRYLVKRTGEKVFLECVQDMDHENMFWYRQDPGLGLRLIYFSYDVKMKEKGDIPEGYSVSREKKERFSLILESASTNQTSMYLCASSDGDLGAPGELFFGEGSRLTVL.

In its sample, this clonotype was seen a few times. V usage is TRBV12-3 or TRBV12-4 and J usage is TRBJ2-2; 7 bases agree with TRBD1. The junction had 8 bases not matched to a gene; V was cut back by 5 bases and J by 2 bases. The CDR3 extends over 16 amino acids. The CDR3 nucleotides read TGTGCCAGCAGTACCGGGACAGACATTAACACCGGGGAGCTGTTTTTT. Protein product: CASSTGTDINTGELFF.

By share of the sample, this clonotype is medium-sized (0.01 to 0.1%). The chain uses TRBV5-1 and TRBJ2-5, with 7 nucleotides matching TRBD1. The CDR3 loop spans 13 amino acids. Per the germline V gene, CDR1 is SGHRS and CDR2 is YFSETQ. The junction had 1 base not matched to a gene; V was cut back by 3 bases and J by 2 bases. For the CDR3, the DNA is TGCGCCAGCAGCTCGACAGGGCAAGAGACCCAGTACTTC. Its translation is CASSSTGQETQYF.

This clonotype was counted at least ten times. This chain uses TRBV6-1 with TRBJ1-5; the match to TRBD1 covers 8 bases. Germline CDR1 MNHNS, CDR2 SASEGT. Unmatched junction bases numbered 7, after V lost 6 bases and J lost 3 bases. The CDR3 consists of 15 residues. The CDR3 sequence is CASSEQTGVNQPQHF. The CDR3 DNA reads TGTGCCAGCAGCGAGCAGACAGGGGTCAATCAGCCCCAGCATTTT.

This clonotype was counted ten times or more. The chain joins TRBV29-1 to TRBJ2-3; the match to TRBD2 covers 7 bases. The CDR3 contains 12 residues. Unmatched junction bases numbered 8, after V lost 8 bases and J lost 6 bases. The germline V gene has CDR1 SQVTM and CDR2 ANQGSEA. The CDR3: CSSSGPTDTQYF. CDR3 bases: TGCAGCTCTAGCGGTCCCACGGATACGCAGTATTTT.

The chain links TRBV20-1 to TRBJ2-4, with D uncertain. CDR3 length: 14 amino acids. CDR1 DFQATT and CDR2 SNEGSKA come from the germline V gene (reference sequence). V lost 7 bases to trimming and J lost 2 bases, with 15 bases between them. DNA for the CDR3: TGCAGTGTCCCGGACCCGAGGCCCAAAAACATTCAGTACTTC. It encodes CSVPDPRPKNIQYF.

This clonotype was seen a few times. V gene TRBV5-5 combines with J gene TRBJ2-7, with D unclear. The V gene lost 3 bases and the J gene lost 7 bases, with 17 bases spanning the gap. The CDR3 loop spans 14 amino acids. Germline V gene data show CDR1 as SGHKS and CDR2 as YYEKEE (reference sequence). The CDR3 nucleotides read TGTGCCAGCAGCTCTTCGTTGGGCGGTAAGGAGCAGTACTTC. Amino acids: CASSSSLGGKEQYF.

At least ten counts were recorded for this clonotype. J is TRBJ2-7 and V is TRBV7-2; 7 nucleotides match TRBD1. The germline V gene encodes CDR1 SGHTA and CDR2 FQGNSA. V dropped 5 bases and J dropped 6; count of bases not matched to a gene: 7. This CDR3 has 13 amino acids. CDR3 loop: CASSEGQAREQYF. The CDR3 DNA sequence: TGTGCCAGCAGCGAAGGACAGGCGCGCGAGCAGTACTTC.

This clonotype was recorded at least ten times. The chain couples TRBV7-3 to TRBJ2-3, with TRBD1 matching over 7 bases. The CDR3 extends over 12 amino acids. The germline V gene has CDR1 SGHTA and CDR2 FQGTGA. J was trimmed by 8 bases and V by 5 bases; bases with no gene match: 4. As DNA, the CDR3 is TGTGCCAGCAGCCGAGGGGGCGGTACGCAGTATTTT. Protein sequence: CASSRGGGTQYF.

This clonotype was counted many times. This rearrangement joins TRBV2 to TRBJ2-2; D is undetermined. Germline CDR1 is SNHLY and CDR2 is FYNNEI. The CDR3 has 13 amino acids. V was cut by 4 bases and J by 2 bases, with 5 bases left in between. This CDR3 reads CASSGLNTGELFF. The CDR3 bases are TGTGCCAGCAGTGGTCTTAACACCGGGGAGCTGTTTTTT.

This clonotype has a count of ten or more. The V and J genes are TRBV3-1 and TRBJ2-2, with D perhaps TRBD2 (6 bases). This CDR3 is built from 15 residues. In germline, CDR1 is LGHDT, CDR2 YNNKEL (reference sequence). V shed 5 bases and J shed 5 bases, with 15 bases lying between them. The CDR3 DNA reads TGTGCCAGCAGCTCGGGACTCGGAGGAACCGGGGAGCTGTTTTTT. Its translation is CASSSGLGGTGELFF. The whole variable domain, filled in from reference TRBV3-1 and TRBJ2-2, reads DTAVSQTPKYLVTQMGNDKSIKCEQNLGHDTMYWYKQDSKKFLKIMFSYNNKELIINETVPNRFSPKSPDKAHLNLHINSLELGDSAVYFCASSSGLGGTGELFFGEGSRLTVL.

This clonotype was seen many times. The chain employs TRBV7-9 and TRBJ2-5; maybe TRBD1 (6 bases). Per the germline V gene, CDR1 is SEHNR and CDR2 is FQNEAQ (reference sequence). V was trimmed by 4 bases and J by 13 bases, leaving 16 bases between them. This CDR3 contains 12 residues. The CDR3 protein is CASSSDTGYRYF. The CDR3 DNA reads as TGTGCCAGCAGCTCGGACACAGGGTATCGGTACTTC. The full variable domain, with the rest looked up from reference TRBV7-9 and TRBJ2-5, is DTGVSQNPRHKITKRGQNVTFRCDPISEHNRLYWYRQTLGQGPEFLTYFQNEAQLEKSRLLSDRFSAERPKGSFSTLEIQRTEQGDSAMYLCASSSDTGYRYFGPGTRLLVL.

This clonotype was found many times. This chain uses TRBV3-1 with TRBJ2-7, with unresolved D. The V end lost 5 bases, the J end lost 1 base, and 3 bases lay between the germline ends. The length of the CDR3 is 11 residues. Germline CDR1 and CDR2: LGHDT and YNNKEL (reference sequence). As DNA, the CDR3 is TGTGCCAGCAGCGGGTCCTACGAGCAGTACTTC. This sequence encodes CASSGSYEQYF.

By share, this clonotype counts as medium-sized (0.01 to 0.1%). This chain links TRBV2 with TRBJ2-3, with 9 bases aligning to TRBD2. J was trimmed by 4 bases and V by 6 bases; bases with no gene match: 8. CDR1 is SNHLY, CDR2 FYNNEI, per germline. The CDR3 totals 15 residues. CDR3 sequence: CASRATSGVADTQYF. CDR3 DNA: TGTGCCAGCAGGGCGACTAGCGGAGTGGCAGATACGCAGTATTTT. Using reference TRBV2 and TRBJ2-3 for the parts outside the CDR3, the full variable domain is EPEVTQTPSHQVTQMGQEVILRCVPISNHLYFYWYRQILGQKVEFLVSFYNNEISEKSEIFDDQFSVERPDGSNFTLKIRSTKLEDSAMYFCASRATSGVADTQYFGPGTRLTVL.